This T cell receptor beta chain was recovered during a study of Graves' ophthalmopathy and Graves' hyperthyroidism. Study findings and constraints: For separating ophthalmopathy from stable hyperthyroidism, a 13-signature model gave 85% to 90% sensitivity and 81.08% specificity.

This clonotype appeared a few times. Antigen specificity is unknown. Amplifying from RNA transcripts, the study obtained TCR beta CDR3 regions. An opening RT-PCR round employed HTBI primers and preceded a second-round multiplex PCR. TCRdb itself ran the multiplex PCR reads through MiXCR, one entry per CDR3 protein. The sample includes over a million distinct CDR3 sequences, less than 45% seen only once; the top ten take approximately 10%. Hyperthyroidism patients were newly diagnosed, ill under 2 months, and aged 18 to 65 years. The CDR3 has 16 residues. The V and J ends lost 3 bases and 0 bases respectively, with 12 bases between them.

The specimen was peripheral blood or thyroid tissue (not recorded which). The chain employs TRBV12-3 or TRBV12-4 and TRBJ1-3; D is unclear. The source of this sequence is an adult man with Graves' hyperthyroidism. The CDR3 DNA reads TGTGCCAGCAGTTTCCGCGGATTACTCTCTGGAAACACCATATATTTT. Translating it yields CASSFRGLLSGNTIYF.